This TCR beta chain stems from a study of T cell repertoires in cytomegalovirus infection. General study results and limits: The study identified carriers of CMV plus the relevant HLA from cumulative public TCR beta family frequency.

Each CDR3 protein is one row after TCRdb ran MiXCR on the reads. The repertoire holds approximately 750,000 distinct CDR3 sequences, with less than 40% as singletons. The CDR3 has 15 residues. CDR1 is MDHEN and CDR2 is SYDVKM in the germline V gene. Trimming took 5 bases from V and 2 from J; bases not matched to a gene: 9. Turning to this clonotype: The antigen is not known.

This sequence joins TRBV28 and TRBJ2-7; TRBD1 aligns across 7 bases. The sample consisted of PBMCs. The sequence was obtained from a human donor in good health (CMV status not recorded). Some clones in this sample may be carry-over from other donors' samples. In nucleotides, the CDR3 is TGTGCCAGCAGTGCTCGCAGACAGGGACCCTACGAGCAGTACTTC. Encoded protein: CASSARRQGPYEQYF.